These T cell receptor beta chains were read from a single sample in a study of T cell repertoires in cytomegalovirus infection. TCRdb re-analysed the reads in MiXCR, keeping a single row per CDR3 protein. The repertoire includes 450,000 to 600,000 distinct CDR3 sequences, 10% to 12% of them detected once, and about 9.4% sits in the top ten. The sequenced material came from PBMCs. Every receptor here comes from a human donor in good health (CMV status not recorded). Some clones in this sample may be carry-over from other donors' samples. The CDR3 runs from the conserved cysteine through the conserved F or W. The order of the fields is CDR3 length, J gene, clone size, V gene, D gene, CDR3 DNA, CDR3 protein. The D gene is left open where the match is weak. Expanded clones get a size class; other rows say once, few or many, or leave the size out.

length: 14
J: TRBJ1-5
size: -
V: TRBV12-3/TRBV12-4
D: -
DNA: TGTGCCAGCAGTTTAATAGGGGGGAATCAGCCCCAGCATTTT
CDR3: CASSLIGGNQPQHF

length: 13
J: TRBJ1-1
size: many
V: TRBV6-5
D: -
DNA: TGTGCCACCTTCCTCACAGGTAACACTGAAGCTTTCTTT
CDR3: CATFLTGNTEAFF

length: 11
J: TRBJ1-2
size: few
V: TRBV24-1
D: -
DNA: TGCCCCTCAAATGGGGGTGCGGGCTACACCTTC
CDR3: CPSNGGAGYTF

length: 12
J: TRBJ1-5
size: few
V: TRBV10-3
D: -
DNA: TGTGCCATCAGCGCCGGGGGGCAGCCCCAGCATTTT
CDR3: CAISAGGQPQHF

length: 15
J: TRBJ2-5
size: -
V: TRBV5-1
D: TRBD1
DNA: TGCGCCAGCAGCCCCGGGACAGGGAATATGGAGACCCAGTACTTC
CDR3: CASSPGTGNMETQYF

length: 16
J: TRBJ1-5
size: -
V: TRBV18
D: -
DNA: TGTGCCAGCTCATTGCAACAGGCCCTCTCCCTCCAGCCCCAGCATTTT
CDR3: CASSLQQALSLQPQHF

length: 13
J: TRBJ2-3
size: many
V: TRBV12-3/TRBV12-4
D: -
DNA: TGTGCCAGCAGCCGAGAACCCACAGATACGCAGTATTTT
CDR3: CASSREPTDTQYF

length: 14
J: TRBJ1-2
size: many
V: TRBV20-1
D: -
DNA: TGCAGTGCTAGAGATAGGGCCCTGAACTATGGCTACACCTTC
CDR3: CSARDRALNYGYTF

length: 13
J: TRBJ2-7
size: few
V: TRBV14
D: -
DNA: TGTGCCAGCAGCCACCGGGGTATCCACGAGCAGTACTTC
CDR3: CASSHRGIHEQYF

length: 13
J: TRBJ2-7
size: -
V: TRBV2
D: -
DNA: TGTGCCAGCAGCGCGGATTTTCTATACGAGCAGTACTTC
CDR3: CASSADFLYEQYF

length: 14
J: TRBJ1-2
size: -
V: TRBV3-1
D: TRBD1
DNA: TGTGCCAGCAGCCAAGGACAGGGAAGCAATGGCTACACCTTC
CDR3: CASSQGQGSNGYTF

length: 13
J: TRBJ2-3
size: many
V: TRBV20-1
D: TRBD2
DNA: TGCAGTGCTAGCGGGGGGGCATTAGATACGCAGTATTTT
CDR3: CSASGGALDTQYF

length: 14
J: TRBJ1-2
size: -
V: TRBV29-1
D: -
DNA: TGCAGCGTTGAATCCCGGGGCAGGATCTATGGCTACACCTTC
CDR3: CSVESRGRIYGYTF

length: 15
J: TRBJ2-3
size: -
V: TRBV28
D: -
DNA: TGTGCCAGCAGTCACCCCTTTCTTGTGACAGATACGCAGTATTTT
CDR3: CASSHPFLVTDTQYF

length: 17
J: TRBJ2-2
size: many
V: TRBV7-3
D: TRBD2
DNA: TGTGCCAGCAGCCGGTGGACTAGCGGTACGAACACCGGGGAGCTGTTTTTT
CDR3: CASSRWTSGTNTGELFF

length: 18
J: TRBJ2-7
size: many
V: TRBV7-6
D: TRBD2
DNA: TGTGCCAGCAGCCCCAGACTAGCGGGAGCGACGAGCTCCTACGAGCAGTACTTC
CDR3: CASSPRLAGATSSYEQYF

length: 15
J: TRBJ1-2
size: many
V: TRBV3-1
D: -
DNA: TGTGCCAGCAGCCTCATGGGGACACCAAACTATGGCTACACCTTC
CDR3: CASSLMGTPNYGYTF

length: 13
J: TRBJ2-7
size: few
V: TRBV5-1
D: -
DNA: TGCGCCAGCAGCTTGTGGACCGGAGACGAGCAGTACTTC
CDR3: CASSLWTGDEQYF

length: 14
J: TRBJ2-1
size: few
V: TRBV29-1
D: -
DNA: TGCAGCGTTGAGGGGGGAATCTCCTACAATGAGCAGTTCTTC
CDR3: CSVEGGISYNEQFF

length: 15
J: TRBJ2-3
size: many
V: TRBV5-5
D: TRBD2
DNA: TGTGCCAGCAGCTTGGCGGGGGGGGCGCCAGATACGCAGTATTTT
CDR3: CASSLAGGAPDTQYF

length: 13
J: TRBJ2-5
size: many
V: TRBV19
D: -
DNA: TGTGCCAGTAGCACAGGAGTTCAAGAGACCCAGTACTTC
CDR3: CASSTGVQETQYF

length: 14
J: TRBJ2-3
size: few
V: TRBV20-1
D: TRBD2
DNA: TGCAGTGCTAACGGGCTAGCGGGGACAGATACGCAGTATTTT
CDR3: CSANGLAGTDTQYF

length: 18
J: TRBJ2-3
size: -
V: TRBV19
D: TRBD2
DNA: TGTGCCAGTAGTACCTCCCGACTAGCGGGGGGCCTCACGTATACGCAGTATTTT
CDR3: CASSTSRLAGGLTYTQYF

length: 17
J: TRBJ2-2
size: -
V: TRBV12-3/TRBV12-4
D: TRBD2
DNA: TGTGCCAGCAGTATTGGGACTAGCGGGGGGAACACCGGGGAGCTGTTTTTT
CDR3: CASSIGTSGGNTGELFF

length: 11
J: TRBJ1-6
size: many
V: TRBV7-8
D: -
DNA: TGTGCCAGCAGTTCCGGCTCACCCCTCCACTTT
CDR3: CASSSGSPLHF

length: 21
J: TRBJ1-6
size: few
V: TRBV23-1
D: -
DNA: TGCGCCAGCCACCAGTTGACCCAGCGGCGCAGGGTTCCCTCTTATGGGGCACCCCTCCACTTT
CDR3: CASHQLTQRRRVPSYGAPLHF

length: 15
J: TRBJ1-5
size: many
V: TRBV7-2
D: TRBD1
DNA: TGTGCCAGCAGCCCCTCGGACAGGGCCGATCAGCCCCAGCATTTT
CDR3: CASSPSDRADQPQHF

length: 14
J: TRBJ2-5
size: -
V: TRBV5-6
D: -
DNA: TGTGCCAGCAGCTTTCAGGGAGGCCAAGATACCCAGTACTTC
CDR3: CASSFQGGQDTQYF

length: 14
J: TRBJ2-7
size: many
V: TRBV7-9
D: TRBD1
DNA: TGTGCCAGCAGCCCAGGGGGCCCCAGATACGAGCAGTACTTC
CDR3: CASSPGGPRYEQYF

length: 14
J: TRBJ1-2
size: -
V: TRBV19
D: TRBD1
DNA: TGTGCCAGTAGTTTAAACAGGGGAGAAGGTGGCTACACCTTC
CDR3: CASSLNRGEGGYTF

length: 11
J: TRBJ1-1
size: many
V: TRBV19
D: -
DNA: TGTGCCAGTATAGTCTACACTGAAGCTTTCTTT
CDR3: CASIVYTEAFF

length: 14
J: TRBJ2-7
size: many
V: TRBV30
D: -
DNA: TGTGCCTGGACCTCCGGGACGGAAGGCTACGAGCAGTACTTC
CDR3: CAWTSGTEGYEQYF

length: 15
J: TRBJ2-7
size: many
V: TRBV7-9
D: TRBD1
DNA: TGTGCCAGCAGCCGGGGACAGGCCTCATCCTACGAGCAGTACTTC
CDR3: CASSRGQASSYEQYF

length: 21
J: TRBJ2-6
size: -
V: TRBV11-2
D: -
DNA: TGTGCCAGCAGCTCCCTCGAGCGGCAGGGAAGGATAGGCTCTGGGGCCAACGTCCTGACTTTC
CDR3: CASSSLERQGRIGSGANVLTF

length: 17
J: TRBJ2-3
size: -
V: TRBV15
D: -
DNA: TGTGCCACCAGCAGGGAGGGGGCACCGATACTCACAGATACGCAGTATTTT
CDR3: CATSREGAPILTDTQYF

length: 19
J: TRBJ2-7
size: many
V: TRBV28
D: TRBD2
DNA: TGTGCCAGCAGTTTATTATTCGTACTAGCGGGAGAGAGTAGTTACGAGCAGTACTTC
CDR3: CASSLLFVLAGESSYEQYF

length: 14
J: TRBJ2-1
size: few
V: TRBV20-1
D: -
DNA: TGCAGTGCTAGAGATCTCGGCGGGGGCAGAGAGCAGTTCTTC
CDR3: CSARDLGGGREQFF

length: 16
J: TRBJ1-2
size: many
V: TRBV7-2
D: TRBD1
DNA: TGTGCCAGCAGCTCCCAACCGGGACAGGGGAGCTTTGGCTACACCTTC
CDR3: CASSSQPGQGSFGYTF

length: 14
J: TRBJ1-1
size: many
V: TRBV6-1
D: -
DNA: TGTGCCAGCAACCCCCCGAGGATGGGCACTGAAGCTTTCTTT
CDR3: CASNPPRMGTEAFF

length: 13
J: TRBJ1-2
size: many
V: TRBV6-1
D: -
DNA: TGTGCCAGCAGTGATAGGGGTATCTATGGCTACACCTTC
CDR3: CASSDRGIYGYTF

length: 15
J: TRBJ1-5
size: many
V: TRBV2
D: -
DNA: TGTGCCAGCAGTCCCTCACAGGGAGGGGGGGAGCCCCAGCATTTT
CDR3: CASSPSQGGGEPQHF

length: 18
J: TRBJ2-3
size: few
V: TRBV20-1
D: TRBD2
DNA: TGCAGTGCCCAGGGACTAGCGGGGGGGCCTGGGGGGCCAGATACGCAGTATTTT
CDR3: CSAQGLAGGPGGPDTQYF

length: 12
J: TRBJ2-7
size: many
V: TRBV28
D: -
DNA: TGTGCCAGCAGTTTGCCCGGCTACGAGCAGTACTTC
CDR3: CASSLPGYEQYF

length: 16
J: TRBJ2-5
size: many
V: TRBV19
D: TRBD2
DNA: TGTGCCAGTAGTCCCGGCGGGAGTTCGAATCTGGAGACCCAGTACTTC
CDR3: CASSPGGSSNLETQYF

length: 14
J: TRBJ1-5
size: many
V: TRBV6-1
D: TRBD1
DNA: TGTGCCAGCACTCTATCCGGGACAGCTCAGCCCCAGCATTTT
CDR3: CASTLSGTAQPQHF

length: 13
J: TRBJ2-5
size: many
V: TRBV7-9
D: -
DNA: TGTGCCAGCAGCTTACCCGGGGAAGAGACCCAGTACTTC
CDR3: CASSLPGEETQYF

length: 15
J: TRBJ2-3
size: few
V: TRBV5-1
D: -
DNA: TGCGCCAGCAGCTTAGGGCGGGGGCTCACAGATACGCAGTATTTT
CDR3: CASSLGRGLTDTQYF

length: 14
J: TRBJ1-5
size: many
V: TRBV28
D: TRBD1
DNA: TGTGCCAGCGTACCGGGACAGGTCAATCAGCCCCAGCATTTT
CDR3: CASVPGQVNQPQHF

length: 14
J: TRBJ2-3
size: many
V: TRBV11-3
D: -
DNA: TGTGCCAGCAGCTTGGAGGGCCGTGGAGATACGCAGTATTTT
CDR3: CASSLEGRGDTQYF

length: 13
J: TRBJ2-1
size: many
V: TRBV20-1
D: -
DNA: TGCAGTGCCCTCACGGCCACCTACAATGAGCAGTTCTTC
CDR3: CSALTATYNEQFF

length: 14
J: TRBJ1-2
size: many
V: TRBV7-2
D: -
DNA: TGTGCCAGCGGGGCCAGTGGATTAAACTATGGCTACACCTTC
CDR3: CASGASGLNYGYTF

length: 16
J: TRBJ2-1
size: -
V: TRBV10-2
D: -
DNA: TGCGCCAGCAGTGAGTCCCCTAGCGAGGCTTTCACTGAGCAGTTCTTC
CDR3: CASSESPSEAFTEQFF

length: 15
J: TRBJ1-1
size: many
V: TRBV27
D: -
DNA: TGTGCCAGCAGTCAACCCCCGGGGACCAACACTGAAGCTTTCTTT
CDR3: CASSQPPGTNTEAFF

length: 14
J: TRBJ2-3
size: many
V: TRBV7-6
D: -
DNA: TGTGCCAGCAGCTGGGGGGCTAGGGACCGTACGCAGTATTTT
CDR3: CASSWGARDRTQYF

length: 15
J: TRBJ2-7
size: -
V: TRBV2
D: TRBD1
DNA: TGTGCCAGCAGTGAAGGGACAGGGGGCTTCTACGAGCAGTACTTC
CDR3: CASSEGTGGFYEQYF

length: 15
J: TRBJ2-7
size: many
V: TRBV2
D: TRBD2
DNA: TGTGCCAGCAGTTTCGGTAGAAGCGGGGCCTACGAGCAGTACTTC
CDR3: CASSFGRSGAYEQYF